This passage covers 32 T cell receptor beta chains from one sample sequenced in a study of vaccination effects on CD4 cells after COVID-19. Sequencing was preceded by expansion of antigen-specific CD4+ T cells with viral peptide pools in the ViraFEST assay. CD4+ T cell isolation took place after less than 13 days of culture. People in the vaccine group had not been infected with SARS-CoV-2 before, and their nucleocapsid antibodies were negative. The table came from immunoSEQ multiplex PCR; TCRdb's copy has only in-frame clones and leaves some out. The sample lists about 73,000 clones; about 79% were seen once. For these receptors, no antigen is known. Specimen: CD4+ T cells from PBMCs cultured with SARS-CoV-2 spike peptides, collected before COVID-19 vaccination. The receptors shown here come from a human donor who received a COVID-19 vaccine.

This rearrangement joins TRBV14 to TRBJ1-6; D might be TRBD1 (5 bases). The CDR3 loop spans 12 amino acids. V was clipped by 3 bases and J by 9 bases, with 6 bases between them. In germline, CDR1 is SGHDN, CDR2 FVKESK. The chain's CDR3 is CASSHGGSPLHF. In DNA, the CDR3 is TGTGCCAGCAGCCACGGGGGTTCACCCCTCCACTTT.

The chain links TRBV5-1 to TRBJ1-1; D gene unclear. The germline CDR1 and CDR2 sequences are SGHRS and YFSETQ. V dropped 2 bases and J dropped 4 bases, with 15 bases sitting between them. The CDR3 runs 15 residues. The CDR3 sequence: CASSFQVHKGTEAFF. As DNA, the CDR3 is TGCGCCAGCAGCTTTCAGGTCCACAAGGGCACTGAAGCTTTCTTT. Full variable domain (remainder filled in from reference TRBV5-1 and TRBJ1-1): KAGVTQTPRYLIKTRGQQVTLSCSPISGHRSVSWYQQTPGQGLQFLFEYFSETQRNKGNFPGRFSGRQFSNSRSEMNVSTLELGDSALYLCASSFQVHKGTEAFFGQGTRLTVV.

The V and J genes are TRBV10-3 and TRBJ2-7; D is ambiguous. V gave up 5 bases and J gave up 6 bases, with 11 bases separating them. Germline V gene data show CDR1 as ENHRY and CDR2 as SYGVKD. The CDR3 has 12 amino acids. In DNA, the CDR3 is TGTGCCATCAGTTCCCCGGGTATCGAGCAGTACGTC. This sequence encodes CAISSPGIEQYV.

V is TRBV15 and J is TRBJ1-1; D is ambiguous. V was shortened by 5 bases and J by 4 bases, with 14 bases between the two germline ends. The CDR3 is 14 amino acids. Looked up from germline, CDR1 is LNHNV and CDR2 is YYDKDF (reference sequence). The CDR3: CATSYQAGSTEAFF. The CDR3, as DNA: TGTGCCACCAGCTACCAAGCTGGGAGCACTGAAGCTTTCTTT.

CDR3 nucleotide sequence: TGTGCCAGCAGTGAGCTAGAGCGGTATAATTCACCCCTCCACTTT. Amino acids: CASSELERYNSPLHF. The chain couples TRBV6-1 to TRBJ1-6; no definite D call. The CDR3 length is 15 residues. CDR1 and CDR2 (germline): MNHNS, SASEGT. Trimming cost V 3 bases and J 4 bases, with 10 bases left between them.

This rearrangement joins TRBV5-1 to TRBJ1-1; weak D call: TRBD1 (5 bases). V lost 1 base to trimming and J lost 1 base, with 8 bases between them. CDR1 is SGHRS and CDR2 is YFSETQ in the germline V gene. The CDR3 length is 14 residues. This CDR3 is CASSLRQSNTEAFF. The CDR3 nucleotides read TGCGCCAGCAGCTTGAGACAGTCGAACACTGAAGCTTTCTTT.

The chain uses TRBV2 and TRBJ1-4, with 7 positions matching TRBD1. Germline CDR1 reads SNHLY; CDR2 reads FYNNEI. V shed 8 bases and J 3 bases; nucleotides not matched to a gene: 3. This CDR3 has 13 amino acids. CDR3 nucleotide sequence: TGTGCCAGCGCGGGACAGCCTAATGAAAAACTGTTTTTT. Translating it yields CASAGQPNEKLFF.

The chain recombines TRBV18 with TRBJ2-7, with 7 nucleotides matching TRBD1. The junction had 7 bases not matched to a gene; V was cut back by 1 base and J by 7 bases. The CDR3 has 14 amino acids. The V gene's germline CDR1 is KGHSH and CDR2 LQKENI. The CDR3, as DNA: TGTGCCAGCTCACCACAGGGGGCATCAGGAGAGCAGTACGTC. Translation gives CASSPQGASGEQYV.

With regard to this clone: The junction and the germline gene differ at one end; a read error may be behind it. The chain uses TRBV11-3 and TRBJ1-4; D perhaps matches TRBD1 (5 bases). This CDR3 is built from 14 residues. Per the germline V gene, CDR1 is SGHNT and CDR2 is YENEEA. CDR3 amino acids: CASTLDSSNEKLFF. The CDR3 DNA reads as TGTGCCAGCACCTTAGACAGCTCTAATGAAAAACTGTTTTTT.

This clone was found a few times. This sequence joins TRBV7-8 and TRBJ2-5; D unclear. The ends were cut back, 3 bases at V and 2 bases at J, with 10 bases in the middle. The germline V gene has CDR1 SGHVS and CDR2 FQNEAQ. The length of the CDR3 is 14 residues. In DNA form, the CDR3 reads TGTGCCAGCAGCTTTGGGCGGCAACAAGAGACCCAGTACTTC. It yields the protein CASSFGRQQETQYF.

V usage is TRBV28 and J usage is TRBJ2-1; 16 bases match TRBD2. The CDR3 covers 15 residues. V was clipped by 4 bases and J by 15 bases; unmatched bases: 9. Germline V gene lookup returns CDR1 MDHEN and CDR2 SYDVKM. The CDR3 spells CASSSVGLAGGASFF. The CDR3, as DNA: TGTGCCAGCAGTTCTGTGGGACTAGCGGGGGGGGCCTCGTTCTTC.

This chain uses TRBV5-1 with TRBJ2-5, with D perhaps matching TRBD2 (6 bases). In germline, CDR1 is SGHRS, CDR2 YFSETQ. The CDR3 contains 15 residues. Trimming removed 5 bases from V and 4 bases from J, with 18 bases in between. CDR3 bases: TGCGCCAGCAGAGGTGGGGGGTATGGGGGAGAGACCCAGTACTTC. It codes for CASRGGGYGGETQYF. Full variable domain (outside the CDR3, taken from reference TRBV5-1 and TRBJ2-5): KAGVTQTPRYLIKTRGQQVTLSCSPISGHRSVSWYQQTPGQGLQFLFEYFSETQRNKGNFPGRFSGRQFSNSRSEMNVSTLELGDSALYLCASRGGGYGGETQYFGPGTRLLVL.

The rearrangement joins TRBV11-1 to TRBJ1-6; 11 bases line up with TRBD1. The germline gives CDR1 SGHAT, CDR2 FQDESV (reference sequence). Trimming removed 6 bases from V and 9 bases from J; junction bases left unmatched: 10. The length of the CDR3 is 16 residues. The chain's CDR3 is CASRDRGLSAFSPLHF. The CDR3 nucleotides are TGTGCCAGCAGGGACAGGGGGCTCTCGGCTTTTTCACCCCTCCACTTT.

The sample holds a few counts of this clone. The chain joins TRBV9 to TRBJ1-3, with D unresolved. The length of the CDR3 is 15 residues. In germline, CDR1 is SGDLS, CDR2 YYNGEE. V was clipped by 4 bases and J by 2 bases, with 13 bases between them. The CDR3 region is CASSPNPGTGNTIYF. The CDR3 bases are TGTGCCAGCAGCCCGAACCCCGGGACTGGAAACACCATATATTTT.

This chain links TRBV6-5 with TRBJ1-2; TRBD1 might be the D (5 bases). The CDR3 contains 14 residues. Trimming stripped 3 bases from V and 5 bases from J, with 13 bases between. Germline assignment: CDR1 MNHEY and CDR2 SVGAGI. The chain's CDR3 is CASSYTPGAYGYTF. In DNA form, the CDR3 reads TGTGCCAGCAGTTATACGCCCGGGGCTTATGGCTACACCTTC.

The chain uses TRBV3-1 (or the pseudogene TRBV3-2) and TRBJ1-6; D possibly corresponds to TRBD1 (5 bases). The germline gives CDR1 LGHDT, CDR2 YNNKEL (reference sequence). This CDR3 comprises 16 residues. Trimming cost V 3 bases and J 5 bases, with 14 bases left between them. The CDR3 region is CASSQWGRGNNSPLHF. CDR3 DNA sequence: TGTGCCAGCAGCCAGTGGGGGAGGGGCAATAATTCACCCCTCCACTTT.

The genes are TRBV6-1 and TRBJ2-2; a possible D gene is TRBD1 (5 bases). The CDR3 has 15 residues. Trimming cost V 3 bases and J 2 bases, with 10 bases left between them. Looked up from germline, CDR1 is MNHNS and CDR2 is SASEGT. The CDR3 loop reads CASSEFRANTGELFF. DNA of the CDR3: TGTGCCAGCAGTGAGTTCAGGGCCAACACCGGGGAGCTGTTTTTT.

In nucleotides, the CDR3 is TGTGCCAGCAGTTTACAGGGGACCGAAACCTACAATGAGCAGTTCTTC. Protein: CASSLQGTETYNEQFF. The rearrangement links TRBV27 to TRBJ2-1; tentative D call: TRBD1 (6 bases). V dropped 2 bases and J dropped 2 bases, with 13 bases sitting between them. The CDR3 totals 16 residues. CDR1 and CDR2 from the germline V gene are MNHEY and SMNVEV (reference sequence).

V usage is TRBV2 and J usage is TRBJ1-2; 9 nucleotides agree with TRBD1. Germline trimming cut 6 bases from V and 8 bases from J; bases unmatched to any gene: 16. The germline gives CDR1 SNHLY, CDR2 FYNNEI. The CDR3 totals 16 residues. The CDR3: CASSPLSGQGSDGYTF. In DNA, the CDR3 is TGTGCCAGCAGCCCTCTTTCGGGACAGGGTAGCGACGGCTACACCTTC.

The J gene is TRBJ2-6, the V gene TRBV5-1; D possibly corresponds to TRBD1 (5 bases). Germline V gene data show CDR1 as SGHRS and CDR2 as YFSETQ. The CDR3 runs 16 residues. Trimming removed 3 bases at V and 0 bases at J, with 10 bases between. The CDR3 DNA is TGCGCCAGCAGCTGGGGCCTCGACTCTGGGGCCAACGTCCTGACTTTC. Translation: CASSWGLDSGANVLTF.

This clone came up once. The V and J genes are TRBV18 and TRBJ1-1; maybe TRBD1 (5 bases). The V and J ends lost 3 bases and 1 base respectively, with 12 bases between them. Looked up from germline, CDR1 is KGHSH and CDR2 is LQKENI. The CDR3 is 15 amino acids. CDR3 sequence: CASSPYGTENTEAFF. CDR3 coding DNA: TGTGCCAGCTCACCCTACGGGACGGAGAACACTGAAGCTTTCTTT.

This chain joins TRBV6-2 or TRBV6-3 and TRBJ2-3; 8 nucleotides agree with TRBD2. Germline V gene sequence: CDR1 MNHEY, CDR2 SVGEGT. The CDR3 loop spans 16 amino acids. Trimming removed 2 bases from V and 0 bases from J; junction bases left unmatched: 4. This chain's CDR3 is CASSYRASGSTDTQYF. The CDR3 DNA reads as TGTGCCAGCAGTTACCGGGCTAGCGGGAGCACAGATACGCAGTATTTT.

The chain joins TRBV24-1 to TRBJ2-1, with D perhaps TRBD1 or TRBD2 (5 bases each). The CDR3 has 13 amino acids. CDR1 and CDR2 (germline): KGHDR, SFDVKD. V lost 7 bases and J lost 7, with 13 bases in between. CDR3 protein: CATRGTFLNEQFF. The CDR3 DNA sequence: TGTGCCACCAGAGGGACGTTTTTGAATGAGCAGTTCTTC.

The J gene is TRBJ2-7, the V gene TRBV18; D gene ambiguous. CDR1 and CDR2 (germline): KGHSH, LQKENI. The CDR3 is made up of 15 amino acids. The V end lost 2 bases, the J end lost 4 bases, and 15 bases lay between the germline ends. Written as DNA, the CDR3 is TGTGCCAGCTCACCAACGGCGGCCGTGGGGTACGAGCAGTACGTC. Its protein product is CASSPTAAVGYEQYV.

This rearrangement joins TRBV9 to TRBJ2-5; perhaps TRBD1 as D (6 bases). This CDR3 region has 14 residues. Trimming pared 4 bases from V and 2 bases from J, leaving 12 bases between. CDR1 and CDR2 from the germline V gene are SGDLS and YYNGEE. This CDR3 is CASSPRTDQETQYF. DNA for the CDR3: TGTGCCAGCAGCCCGCGGACAGATCAAGAGACCCAGTACTTC.

This clone was seen only once. This chain uses TRBV9 with TRBJ2-2, with D perhaps TRBD1 (6 bases). The CDR3 loop spans 14 amino acids. CDR1 is SGDLS, CDR2 YYNGEE, per germline. V was cut by 6 bases and J by 2 bases, with 11 bases left in between. CDR3 DNA: TGTGCCAGCATGGGGGCAGCAAACACCGGGGAGCTGTTTTTT. This translates into CASMGAANTGELFF.

This clone was recorded a few times. The chain links TRBV7-3 to TRBJ2-5; the match to TRBD1 covers 8 bases. Germline CDR1 SGHTA, CDR2 FQGTGA. V lost 5 bases, J lost 3 bases, and 8 bases stayed unmatched. CDR3 length: 15 residues. CDR3 bases: TGTGCCAGCAGCCGACTGGGACAGGACAAAGAGACCCAGTACTTC. As protein: CASSRLGQDKETQYF.

The CDR3 spells CASSLVQGQRQETQYF. CDR3 in DNA: TGTGCCAGCAGCTTAGTGCAGGGACAGCGGCAAGAGACCCAGTACTTC. The chain uses TRBV7-6 and TRBJ2-5, with 7 bases that match TRBD1. Germline V gene sequence: CDR1 SGHVS, CDR2 FNYEAQ. The junction had 7 bases not matched to a gene; V was cut back by 1 base and J by 2 bases. The length of the CDR3 is 16 residues.

This sequence joins TRBV5-1 and TRBJ1-6, with TRBD1 matching over 7 bases. Per germline, CDR1 SGHRS and CDR2 YFSETQ. The junction had 1 base not matched to a gene; V was cut back by 1 base and J by 6 bases. The CDR3 is made up of 14 amino acids. The CDR3 DNA reads TGCGCCAGCAGCTTGTGGGACAGTAATTCACCCCTCCACTTT. Protein product: CASSLWDSNSPLHF.

The V call is TRBV7-2, the J call TRBJ2-3; weak D call: TRBD1 (6 bases). The CDR3 extends over 16 amino acids. Germline V gives CDR1 SGHTA, CDR2 FQGNSA. The V end was cut by 2 bases, the J end by 4 bases, with 16 bases between. CDR3 amino acids: CASSLPGDRFPDTQYF. In nucleotides, the CDR3 is TGTGCCAGCAGCTTACCAGGGGACCGTTTCCCAGATACGCAGTATTTT.

The rearrangement joins TRBV6-5 to TRBJ2-5; 8 bases match TRBD2. Germline V gene lookup returns CDR1 MNHEY and CDR2 SVGAGI. There are 14 residues in the CDR3. The junction had 8 bases not matched to a gene; V was cut back by 6 bases and J by 5 bases. DNA of the CDR3: TGTGCCAGCAGAGTCGGGGGGGCAAGGGAGACCCAGTACTTC. Its protein product is CASRVGGARETQYF.

V gene TRBV6-2 or TRBV6-3 combines with J gene TRBJ1-5; 7 bases line up with TRBD1. Germline V gene sequence: CDR1 MNHEY, CDR2 SVGEGT. Trimming at V came to 6 bases and at J to 4 bases, leaving 6 bases not matched to a gene. CDR3 length: 14 amino acids. As DNA, the CDR3 is TGTGCCAGCAGCCCGGACAGGTTGAATCAGCCCCAGCATTTT. It codes for CASSPDRLNQPQHF.